The sequence of this T cell receptor (beta chain) was determined in a study of blood T cells in healthy people across ages. Comment on this clonotype: A junction boundary mismatches the germline segment, possibly from a read error.

The germline CDR1 and CDR2 sequences are SGDLS and YYNGEE. CDR3 length: 14 amino acids. Isolation of PBMCs gave at least 6 million cells per sample. Primed by a sample-barcoded 5' primer and a J-beta primer mix, a second PCR proceeded for 7 to 11 cycles. Each CDR3 protein is one row after TCRdb ran MiXCR on the 5' RACE reads. The sample shows some 1.5 million distinct CDR3 sequences, approximately 39% of them seen only once. Sequencing used blood. The clonotype originates from a woman between 18 and 30 years old in good health. The rearrangement joins TRBV9 to TRBJ1-1; weak D call: TRBD1 (5 bases). DNA of the CDR3: TGTGCCAGCAGCGTCACTGGGGGAAAGACTGAAGATTTCTTT. As protein: CASSVTGGKTEDFF.